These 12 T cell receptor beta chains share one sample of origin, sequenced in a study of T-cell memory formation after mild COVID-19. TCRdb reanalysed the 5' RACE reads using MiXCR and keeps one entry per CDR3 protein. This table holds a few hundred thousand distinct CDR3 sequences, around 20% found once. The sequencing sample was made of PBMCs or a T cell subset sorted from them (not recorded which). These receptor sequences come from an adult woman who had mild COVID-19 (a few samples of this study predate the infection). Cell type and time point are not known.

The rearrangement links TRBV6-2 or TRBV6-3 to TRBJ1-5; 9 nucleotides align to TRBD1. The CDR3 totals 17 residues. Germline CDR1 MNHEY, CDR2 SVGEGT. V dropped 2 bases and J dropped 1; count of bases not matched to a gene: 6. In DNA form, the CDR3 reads TGTGCCAGCAGTTACCGAACAGGGGGCGCGAGCAATCAGCCCCAGCATTTT. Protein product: CASSYRTGGASNQPQHF.

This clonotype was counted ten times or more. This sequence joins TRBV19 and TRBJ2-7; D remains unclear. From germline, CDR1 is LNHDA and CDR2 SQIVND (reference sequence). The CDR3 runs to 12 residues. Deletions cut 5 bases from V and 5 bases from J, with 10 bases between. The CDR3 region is CASSRQANEQYF. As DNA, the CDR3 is TGTGCCAGTAGTCGGCAGGCCAACGAGCAGTACTTC.

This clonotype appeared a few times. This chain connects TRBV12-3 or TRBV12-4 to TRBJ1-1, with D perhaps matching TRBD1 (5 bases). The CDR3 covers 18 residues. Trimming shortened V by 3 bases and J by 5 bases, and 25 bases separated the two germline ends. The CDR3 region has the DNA TGTGCCAGCAGTTTCGGAATGATCGGTGGCAGGGAGGAGACTGAAGCTTTCTTT. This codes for CASSFGMIGGREETEAFF.

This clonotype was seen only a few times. In DNA, the CDR3 is TGTGCCAGCAGCCCCGGGACTAGCGTTCACAATGAGCAGTTCTTC. This sequence encodes CASSPGTSVHNEQFF. The rearrangement joins TRBV27 to TRBJ2-1, with 10 bases matching TRBD2. This CDR3 comprises 15 residues. Germline V gives CDR1 MNHEY, CDR2 SMNVEV (reference sequence). With V trimmed by 6 bases and J by 5 bases, 7 bases remained unmatched.

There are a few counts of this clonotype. The CDR3 nucleotides are TGTGCCAGCAGCTTACGGGGGTCAGATACGCAGTATTTT. This codes for CASSLRGSDTQYF. The gene calls are TRBV7-2 and TRBJ2-3; D is perhaps TRBD2 (6 bases). This CDR3 has 13 residues. The germline V and J ends were trimmed by 2 bases and 4 bases, with 7 bases remaining between them. CDR1 is SGHTA, CDR2 FQGNSA, per germline.

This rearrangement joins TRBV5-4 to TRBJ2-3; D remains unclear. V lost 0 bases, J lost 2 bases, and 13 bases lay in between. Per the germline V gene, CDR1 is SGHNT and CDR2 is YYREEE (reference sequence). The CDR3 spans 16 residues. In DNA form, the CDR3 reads TGTGCCAGCAGCTTGGTTCATAGGGATCCCACAGATACGCAGTATTTT. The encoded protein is CASSLVHRDPTDTQYF.

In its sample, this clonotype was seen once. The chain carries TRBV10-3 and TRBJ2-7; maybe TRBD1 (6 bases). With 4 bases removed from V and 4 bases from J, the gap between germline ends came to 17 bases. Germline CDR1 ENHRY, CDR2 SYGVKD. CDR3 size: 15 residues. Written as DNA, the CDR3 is TGTGCCATCAGTGGGGGACATACACACTCATACGAGCAGTACTTC. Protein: CAISGGHTHSYEQYF.

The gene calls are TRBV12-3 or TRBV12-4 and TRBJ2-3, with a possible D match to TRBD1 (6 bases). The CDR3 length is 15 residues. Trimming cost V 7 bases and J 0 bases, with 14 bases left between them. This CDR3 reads CASILPGHSTDTQYF. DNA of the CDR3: TGTGCCAGCATCCTACCGGGACACAGCACAGATACGCAGTATTTT.

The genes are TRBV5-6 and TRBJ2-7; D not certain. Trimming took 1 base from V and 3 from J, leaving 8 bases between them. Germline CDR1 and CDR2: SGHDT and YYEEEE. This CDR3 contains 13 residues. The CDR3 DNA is TGTGCCAGCAGCTTGAGGCAGAGCTACGAGCAGTACTTC. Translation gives CASSLRQSYEQYF.

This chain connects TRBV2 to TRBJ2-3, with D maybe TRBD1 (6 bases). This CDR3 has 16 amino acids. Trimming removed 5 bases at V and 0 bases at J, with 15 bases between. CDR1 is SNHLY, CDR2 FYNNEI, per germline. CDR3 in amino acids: CASSRAGTYSTDTQYF. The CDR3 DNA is TGTGCCAGCAGTCGAGCCGGGACATATAGCACAGATACGCAGTATTTT.

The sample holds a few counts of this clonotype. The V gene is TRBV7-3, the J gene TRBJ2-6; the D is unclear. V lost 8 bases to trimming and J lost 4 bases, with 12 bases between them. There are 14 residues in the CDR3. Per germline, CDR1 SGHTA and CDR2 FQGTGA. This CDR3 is CASGENSGANVLTF. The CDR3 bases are TGTGCCAGCGGCGAAAACTCCGGGGCCAACGTCCTGACTTTC.

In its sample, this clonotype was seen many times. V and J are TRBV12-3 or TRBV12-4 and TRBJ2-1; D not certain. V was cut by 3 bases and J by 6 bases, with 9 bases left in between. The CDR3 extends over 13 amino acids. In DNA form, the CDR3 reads TGTGCCAGCAGTTTGGAGACTCCCAATGAGCAGTTCTTC. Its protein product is CASSLETPNEQFF.